A single sample is the source of the 27 T cell receptor beta chains below, sequenced in a study of T cell repertoires in cytomegalovirus infection. TCRdb recomputed calls from the reads with MiXCR, one row per CDR3 protein. The sample includes roughly 760,000 distinct CDR3 sequences, about 40% of them seen just once. Input material: PBMCs. Receptors were obtained from a human donor in good health (CMV status not recorded). Some clones in this sample may be carry-over from other donors' samples.

About this clonotype: This sequence may be a read error, since a much larger clone differs from it by one base. The rearrangement uses TRBV28 and TRBJ2-2; 7 bases fit TRBD1. The V gene's germline CDR1 is MDHEN and CDR2 SYDVKM. Trimming removed 9 bases from V and 1 base from J; junction bases left unmatched: 2. The CDR3 sequence is 13 residues long. The CDR3 sequence is CARRTGNTGELFF. In DNA form, the CDR3 reads TGTGCCAGAAGGACAGGGAACACCGGGGAGCTGTTTTTT.

This chain uses TRBV28 with TRBJ2-7; TRBD2 is a possible D gene (6 bases). The germline V gene encodes CDR1 MDHEN and CDR2 SYDVKM. V was cut by 5 bases and J by 6 bases, with 11 bases left in between. The length of the CDR3 is 12 residues. In DNA, the CDR3 is TGTGCCAGCAGTCAGGCGGGACGCGAGCAGTACTTC. Protein sequence: CASSQAGREQYF.

This clonotype has at least ten counts. This sequence joins TRBV7-2 and TRBJ2-5; 8 nucleotides line up with TRBD1. Germline assignment: CDR1 SGHTA and CDR2 FQGNSA. The CDR3 length is 16 residues. Trimming took 4 bases from V and 3 from J; bases not matched to a gene: 10. The CDR3 loop is CASSSWLDRVKETQYF. CDR3 in DNA: TGTGCCAGCAGCTCCTGGTTGGACAGGGTCAAAGAGACCCAGTACTTC.

This clonotype was seen a handful of times. The rearrangement links TRBV6-1 to TRBJ2-6, with 7 bases fitting TRBD1. V lost 9 bases, J lost 1 base, and 6 bases stayed unmatched. Germline V CDR1 and CDR2: MNHNS, SASEGT. The CDR3 is 15 amino acids. The CDR3 loop reads CASGQEASGANVLTF. CDR3 coding DNA: TGTGCCAGTGGACAGGAAGCATCTGGGGCCAACGTCCTGACTTTC.

J is TRBJ1-4 and V is TRBV4-2; D is ambiguous. Germline V gene lookup returns CDR1 LGHNA and CDR2 YNFKEQ. The length of the CDR3 is 18 residues. V was trimmed by 2 bases and J by 0 bases, leaving 16 bases between them. The CDR3 coding sequence is TGTGCCAGCAGCCAAAGCCCGGTAAAGGGTGCAACTAATGAAAAACTGTTTTTT. As protein: CASSQSPVKGATNEKLFF.

This clonotype was counted at least ten times. The chain couples TRBV11-2 to TRBJ1-1; tentative D call: TRBD1 (5 bases). Germline V gene sequence: CDR1 SGHAT, CDR2 FQNNGV. Trimming left V 3 bases short and J 7 bases short, with 12 bases between. This CDR3 has 13 residues. The CDR3 here is CASSFARQFEAFF. The CDR3 nucleotides are TGTGCCAGCAGCTTTGCCAGACAGTTTGAAGCTTTCTTT. The whole variable domain, filled in from reference TRBV11-2 and TRBJ1-1, reads EAGVAQSPRYKIIEKRQSVAFWCNPISGHATLYWYQQILGQGPKLLIQFQNNGVVDDSQLPKDRFSAERLKGVDSTLKIQPAKLEDSAVYLCASSFARQFEAFFGQGTRLTVV.

This clonotype appeared a few times. The J gene is TRBJ2-7, the V gene TRBV4-2; D not resolved. The CDR3 contains 13 residues. Germline loops: CDR1 LGHNA, CDR2 YNFKEQ. V was clipped by 0 bases and J by 6 bases, with 9 bases between them. The chain's CDR3 is CASSQDPLSEQYF. CDR3 coding DNA: TGTGCCAGCAGCCAAGATCCGCTTTCCGAGCAGTACTTC.

V usage is TRBV6-5 and J usage is TRBJ1-2; 7 bases are shared with TRBD1. This CDR3 is 15 amino acids long. V lost 5 bases, J lost 4 bases, and 10 bases stayed unmatched. From germline, CDR1 is MNHEY and CDR2 SVGAGI. The CDR3 reads CASSRRDSGSYGYTF. The CDR3 coding sequence is TGTGCCAGCAGTCGCCGGGACAGTGGTTCCTATGGCTACACCTTC.

About this clonotype: The junction departs from the called germline gene at one end, perhaps through a read error. V usage is TRBV20-1 and J usage is TRBJ1-5; 8 bases align to TRBD1. The germline V gene encodes CDR1 DFQATT and CDR2 SNEGSKA (reference sequence). The CDR3 length is 16 residues. For the CDR3, the DNA is TGCAGTTCTAGAGATCTTTGGACAGGGTCAGATCAGCCCCAGCATTTT. This codes for CSSRDLWTGSDQPQHF.

This rearrangement joins TRBV4-2 to TRBJ1-1; D call uncertain. The CDR3 covers 16 residues. Trimming shortened V by 1 base and J by 1 base, and 13 bases separated the two germline ends. The germline V gene has CDR1 LGHNA and CDR2 YNFKEQ. The CDR3 protein is CASSQGSSMENTEAFF. DNA for the CDR3: TGTGCCAGCAGCCAAGGGTCTTCGATGGAGAACACTGAAGCTTTCTTT.

The chain is built from TRBV6-5 and TRBJ2-7, with D unclear. Germline V gives CDR1 MNHEY, CDR2 SVGAGI. The CDR3 has 13 residues. V dropped 4 bases and J dropped 7 bases, with 14 bases sitting between them. The CDR3 sequence: CASSWGSLREQYF. The CDR3 bases are TGTGCCAGCAGTTGGGGTAGTTTGAGGGAGCAGTACTTC.

The V gene is TRBV15, the J gene TRBJ1-1; tentative D call: TRBD1 (5 bases). Deletions cut 5 bases from V and 2 bases from J, with 18 bases between. Germline CDR1 reads LNHNV; CDR2 reads YYDKDF (reference sequence). This CDR3 is built from 16 residues. The CDR3 nucleotides are TGTGCCACCAGCCGGGGGAGTGGAGGTCCTAACACTGAAGCTTTCTTT. Translated, it gives CATSRGSGGPNTEAFF.

As to this clonotype: Given a much more abundant clone one base away, this may be a read error. The chain couples TRBV7-2 to TRBJ1-3; no reliable D call. The CDR3 is 14 amino acids. Germline V gene lookup returns CDR1 SGHTA and CDR2 FQGNSA. The V gene lost 4 bases and the J gene lost 2 bases, with 9 bases spanning the gap. The CDR3, as DNA: TGTGCCAGCAGCTCCGTACGCACTGGAAACACCATATATTTT. It specifies CASSSVRTGNTIYF.

This clonotype was counted only a few times. V is TRBV6-6 and J is TRBJ2-2; 11 nucleotides align to TRBD1. V was clipped by 0 bases and J by 5 bases; unmatched bases: 2. This CDR3 contains 16 residues. Germline V gene data show CDR1 as MNHNY and CDR2 as SVGAGI (reference sequence). The CDR3: CASSYSGTGGTGELFF. The CDR3 DNA follows: TGTGCCAGCAGTTACTCTGGGACAGGGGGGACCGGGGAGCTGTTTTTT.

This clonotype has at least ten counts. The CDR3 sequence is CASSYRGSGEQYF. CDR3 bases: TGTGCCAGCAGCTATCGGGGGAGCGGCGAGCAGTACTTC. This chain uses TRBV7-2 with TRBJ2-7, with D perhaps TRBD2 (6 bases). The CDR3 extends over 13 amino acids. With 4 bases removed from V and 6 bases from J, the gap between germline ends came to 13 bases. Germline-derived CDR1 and CDR2 are SGHTA and FQGNSA.

This chain uses TRBV6-5 with TRBJ1-1; the match to TRBD1 covers 8 bases. CDR3 length: 16 amino acids. The germline V gene has CDR1 MNHEY and CDR2 SVGAGI. V dropped 4 bases and J dropped 7; count of bases not matched to a gene: 14. CDR3 DNA sequence: TGTGCCAGCAGTTCATACGGTTCGGACAGGGACGGTGAAGCTTTCTTT. Amino acid sequence: CASSSYGSDRDGEAFF.

As for this clonotype: This may be a read error: a much more frequent sequence differs by one nucleotide. Without the conserved terminal phenylalanine or tryptophan, this CDR3 likely stems from a read error. The chain combines TRBV7-2 with TRBJ2-3; 8 nucleotides agree with TRBD2. Germline V gene sequence: CDR1 SGHTA, CDR2 FQGNSA. This CDR3 spans 14 amino acids. With V trimmed by 3 bases and J by 5 bases, 4 bases remained unmatched. The CDR3 region is CASSFETSEDTQYL. CDR3 coding DNA: TGTGCCAGCAGCTTTGAGACTAGCGAAGATACGCAGTATTTA.

This clonotype has a handful of counts. The chain employs TRBV7-2 and TRBJ1-3; perhaps TRBD1 as D (5 bases). The V end lost 5 bases, the J end lost 8 bases, and 16 bases lay between the germline ends. Germline V gene sequence: CDR1 SGHTA, CDR2 FQGNSA. The CDR3 totals 14 residues. DNA of the CDR3: TGTGCCAGCAGCCCGGGGGGGGGTTGGGACACCATATATTTT. Protein product: CASSPGGGWDTIYF.

The V call is TRBV11-3, the J call TRBJ2-1; tentatively, D is TRBD2 (5 bases). V gave up 5 bases and J gave up 7 bases, with 15 bases separating them. The CDR3 consists of 14 residues. CDR1 and CDR2 (germline): SGHNT, YENEEA. The CDR3 spells CASSLDVSGNEQFF. The CDR3 DNA follows: TGTGCCAGCAGCCTCGACGTCTCGGGGAATGAGCAGTTCTTC.

The chain links TRBV2 to TRBJ1-5; 7 bases line up with TRBD1. V was pared by 6 bases and J by 3 bases, with 11 bases of the junction left unmatched. Per germline, CDR1 SNHLY and CDR2 FYNNEI. This CDR3 spans 16 amino acids. CDR3 bases: TGTGCCAGCAGAACCGCCGGGACAGTATTCAATCAGCCCCAGCATTTT. This sequence encodes CASRTAGTVFNQPQHF.

V is TRBV23-1 and J is TRBJ2-7, with a possible D match to TRBD1 (5 bases). TRBV23-1 is classed as an ORF, of uncertain function. V was clipped by 8 bases and J by 2 bases, with 22 bases between them. This CDR3 has 16 residues. The CDR3 reads CASPGNSVVVAYEQYF. The CDR3 nucleotides are TGCGCCAGCCCAGGGAACTCAGTAGTGGTCGCCTACGAGCAGTACTTC.

This clonotype has only a few counts. The V gene is TRBV7-2, the J gene TRBJ1-2; TRBD1 matches at 7 bases. Looked up from germline, CDR1 is SGHTA and CDR2 is FQGNSA. V lost 8 bases to trimming and J lost 6 bases; unmatched junction nucleotides: 12. The CDR3 consists of 14 residues. Here the CDR3 reads CASSSRGKLDGYTF. CDR3 nucleotide sequence: TGTGCCAGCTCCTCCAGGGGGAAATTGGATGGCTACACCTTC.

The chain employs TRBV3-1 and TRBJ2-1; D remains unclear. The length of the CDR3 is 12 residues. Germline values: CDR1 LGHDT, CDR2 YNNKEL (reference sequence). V was clipped by 4 bases and J by 5 bases, with 6 bases between them. CDR3 coding DNA: TGTGCCAGCAGCCGGGTGAACAATGAGCAGTTCTTC. It yields the protein CASSRVNNEQFF.

This clonotype was detected many times. The CDR3 DNA reads TGTGCCAGCAGCTTATCGGACGGGGTTCAAGAGACCCAGTACTTC. It translates to CASSLSDGVQETQYF. This chain uses TRBV7-8 with TRBJ2-5; D is possibly TRBD2 (5 bases). The germline gives CDR1 SGHVS, CDR2 FQNEAQ. V was trimmed by 2 bases and J by 2 bases, leaving 12 bases between them. The CDR3 is 15 amino acids.

This clonotype was counted only a few times. V usage is TRBV6-1 and J usage is TRBJ2-7, with TRBD2 identical over 10 bases. The germline CDR1 and CDR2 sequences are MNHNS and SASEGT. V lost 7 bases and J lost 7; bases outside the gene matches: 13. This CDR3 has 15 amino acids. CDR3 nucleotide sequence: TGTGCCAGCAACCTAGCGGGAGAGGCCCGGGTGGAGCAGTACTTC. Residues: CASNLAGEARVEQYF.

This rearrangement joins TRBV7-9 to TRBJ1-5; 10 bases agree with TRBD1. Trimming took 8 bases from V and 3 from J; bases not matched to a gene: 7. Germline CDR1 reads SEHNR; CDR2 reads FQNEAQ (reference sequence). CDR3 length: 15 residues. DNA for the CDR3: TGTGCCAGCGGGACAGGGGAAGCGGTCAATCAGCCCCAGCATTTT. Translation gives CASGTGEAVNQPQHF.

This clonotype has a handful of counts. The rearrangement links TRBV20-1 to TRBJ1-2; 7 bases agree with TRBD1. The CDR3 extends over 14 amino acids. The V and J ends lost 4 bases and 0 bases, in that order; junction bases with no gene match: 5. Germline CDR1 is DFQATT and CDR2 is SNEGSKA (reference sequence). CDR3 protein: CSAKGQLTNYGYTF. The CDR3 DNA reads as TGCAGTGCTAAGGGACAGTTAACTAACTATGGCTACACCTTC.